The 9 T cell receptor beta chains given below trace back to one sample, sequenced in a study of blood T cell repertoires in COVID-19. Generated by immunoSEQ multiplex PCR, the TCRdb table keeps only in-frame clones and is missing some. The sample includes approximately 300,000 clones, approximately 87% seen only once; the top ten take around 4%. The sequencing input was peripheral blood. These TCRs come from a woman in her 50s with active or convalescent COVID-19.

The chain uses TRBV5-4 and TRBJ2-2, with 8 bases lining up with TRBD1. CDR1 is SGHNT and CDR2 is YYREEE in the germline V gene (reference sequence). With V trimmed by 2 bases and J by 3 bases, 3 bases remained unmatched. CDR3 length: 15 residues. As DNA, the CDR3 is TGTGCCAGCAGCTTATCAGGGGGCTACACCGGGGAGCTGTTTTTT. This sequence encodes CASSLSGGYTGELFF.

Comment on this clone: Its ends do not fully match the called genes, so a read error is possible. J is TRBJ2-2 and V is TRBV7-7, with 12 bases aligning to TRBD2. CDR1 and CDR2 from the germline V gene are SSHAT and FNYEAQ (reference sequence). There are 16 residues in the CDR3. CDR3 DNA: TGTGCTAGCAGCCCGGGACTAGCGGGCCTCACCGGGGAGCTGTTTTTT. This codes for CASSPGLAGLTGELFF.

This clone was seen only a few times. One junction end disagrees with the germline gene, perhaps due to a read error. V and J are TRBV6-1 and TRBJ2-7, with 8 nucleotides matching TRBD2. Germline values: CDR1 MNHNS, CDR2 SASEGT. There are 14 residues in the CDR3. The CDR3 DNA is TGTGCCAGCAGTCAAGCGGGAGTACGGTACGAGCAGTACTTC. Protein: CASSQAGVRYEQYF.

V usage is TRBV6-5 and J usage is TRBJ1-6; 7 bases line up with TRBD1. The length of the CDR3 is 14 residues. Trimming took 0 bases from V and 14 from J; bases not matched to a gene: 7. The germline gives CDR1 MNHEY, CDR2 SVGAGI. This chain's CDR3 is CASSYSEGATTLHF. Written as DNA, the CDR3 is TGTGCCAGCAGTTACTCGGAGGGGGCCACCACCCTCCACTTT.

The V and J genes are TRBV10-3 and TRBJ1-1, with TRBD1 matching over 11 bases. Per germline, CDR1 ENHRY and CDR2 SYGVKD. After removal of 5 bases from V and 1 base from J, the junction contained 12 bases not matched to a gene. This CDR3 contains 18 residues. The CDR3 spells CAISPQSGTGGPNTEAFF. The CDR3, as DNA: TGTGCCATCAGTCCTCAATCCGGGACAGGGGGTCCGAACACTGAAGCTTTCTTT.

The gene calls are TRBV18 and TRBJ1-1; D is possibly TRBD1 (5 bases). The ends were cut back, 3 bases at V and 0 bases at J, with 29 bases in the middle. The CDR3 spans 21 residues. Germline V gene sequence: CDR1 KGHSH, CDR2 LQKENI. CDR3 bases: TGTGCCAGCTCACCGCGGGGAGGAGGTGGCACAGGCCCCAGGATGAACACTGAAGCTTTCTTT. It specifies CASSPRGGGGTGPRMNTEAFF.

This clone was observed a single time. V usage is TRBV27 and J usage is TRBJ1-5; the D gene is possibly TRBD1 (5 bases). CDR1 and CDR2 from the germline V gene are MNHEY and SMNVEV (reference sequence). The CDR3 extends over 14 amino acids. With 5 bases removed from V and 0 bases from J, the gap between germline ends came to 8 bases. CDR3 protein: CASSPGVSNQPQHF. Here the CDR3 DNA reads TGTGCCAGCAGTCCGGGGGTTAGCAATCAGCCCCAGCATTTT.

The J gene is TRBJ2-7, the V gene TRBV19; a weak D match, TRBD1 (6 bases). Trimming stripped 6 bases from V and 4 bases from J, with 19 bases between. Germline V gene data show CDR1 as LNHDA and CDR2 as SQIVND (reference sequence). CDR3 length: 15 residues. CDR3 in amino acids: CASRRAAGEAYEQYF. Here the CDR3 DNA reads TGTGCCAGTAGACGCGCGGCAGGGGAAGCGTACGAGCAGTACTTC.

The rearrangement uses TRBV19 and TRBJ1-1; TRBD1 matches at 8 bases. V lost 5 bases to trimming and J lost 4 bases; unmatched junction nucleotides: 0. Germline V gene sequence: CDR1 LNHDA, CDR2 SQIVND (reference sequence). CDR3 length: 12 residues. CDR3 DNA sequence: TGTGCCAGTAGTGGGACAGGCACTGAAGCTTTCTTT. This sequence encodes CASSGTGTEAFF.